The rows below give T cell receptor beta chains drawn from one sample of a study of identifying expanded T cells in peripheral blood. TCRdb keeps only in-frame clones here, not all; method: immunoSEQ multiplex PCR. The sample holds approximately 130,000 clones; around 88% are singletons and the top ten take approximately 8%. Sequenced material: blood. These receptors were collected from a person aged 18 to 75 in good health. CDR3s include the opening cysteine and the closing phenylalanine or tryptophan. D genes are given only for firm matches. A clone size is listed for some rows: how often the clone was seen (once, few, many), or a class if it is expanded.

14 | NA | TRBJ2-7 | TRBD1 | TRBV19 | TGTGCCACCGAGGCGACAGGGCCACCGTACGAGCAGTACTTC | CATEATGPPYEQYF
14 | NA | TRBJ1-3 | NA | TRBV6-1 | TGTGCCAGCGGAGGTTGGGGGCCTGGAAACACCATATATTTT | CASGGWGPGNTIYF
18 | once | TRBJ2-2 | NA | TRBV19 | TGTGCCAGTAGTATAGTAATAGGGGTCCAGGTGGGCACCGGGGAGCTGTTTTTT | CASSIVIGVQVGTGELFF
16 | NA | TRBJ1-4 | NA | TRBV5-5 | TGTGCCAGCAGCTTGAGCCTTAGGGCCACTAATGAAAAACTGTTTTTT | CASSLSLRATNEKLFF
14 | NA | TRBJ2-7 | NA | TRBV6-5 | TGTGCCAGCAGTTACTCGGGGACGGACTACGAGCAGTACTTC | CASSYSGTDYEQYF
16 | NA | TRBJ1-1 | TRBD1 | TRBV4-1 | TGCGCCAGCAGCCAAAGACAGGGGGGTGCCGACACTGAAGCTTTCTTT | CASSQRQGGADTEAFF
13 | NA | TRBJ2-2 | NA | TRBV7-2 | TGTGCCAGCAGCCGGGATCGCGACGGGGAGCTGTTTTTT | CASSRDRDGELFF
11 | NA | TRBJ2-7 | NA | TRBV18 | TGTGCCAGCTCCCCGCCAGACGAGCAGTACTTC | CASSPPDEQYF
13 | NA | TRBJ1-2 | NA | TRBV28 | TGTGCCAGCAGTGGCAGGGACCGGGATGGCTACACCTTC | CASSGRDRDGYTF
13 | NA | TRBJ2-7 | TRBD1 | TRBV7-8 | TGTGCCAGCAGGGGGACAGGCGGCTACGAGCAGTACTTC | CASRGTGGYEQYF
14 | NA | TRBJ1-2 | TRBD1 | TRBV7-9 | TGTGCCAGCAGCCAATATACAGGGGGCTATGGCTACACCTTC | CASSQYTGGYGYTF
14 | many | TRBJ1-5 | NA | TRBV5-6 | TGTGCCAGCGCGCTATGGGGTGGCAATCAGCCCCAGCATTTT | CASALWGGNQPQHF
15 | NA | TRBJ2-1 | TRBD2 | TRBV15 | TGTGCCACCTCCGTCGCGCGGGGGGCTTATGATGAGCAGTTCTTC | CATSVARGAYDEQFF
16 | NA | TRBJ1-4 | NA | TRBV4-3 | TGCGCCAGCAGCCAAGATCTCGGGCGACAGAATGAAAAACTGTTTTTT | CASSQDLGRQNEKLFF
15 | NA | TRBJ2-7 | TRBD2 | TRBV5-1 | TGCGCCAGCAGCTTAAGCTCTAGCGGGGCCTACGAGCAGTACTTC | CASSLSSSGAYEQYF
15 | NA | TRBJ2-3 | TRBD1 | TRBV19 | TGTGCCAGCCGAGCCCGGGACAGGGGCACAGATACGCAGTATTTT | CASRARDRGTDTQYF
14 | NA | TRBJ1-4 | NA | TRBV5-6 | TGTGCCAGCAGCGTCTGGACTGAGAATGAAAAACTGTTTTTT | CASSVWTENEKLFF
13 | NA | TRBJ2-1 | NA | TRBV29-1 | TGCAGCGCCACGTGGGTCTTAGACAATGAGCAGTTCTTC | CSATWVLDNEQFF
12 | NA | TRBJ2-1 | NA | TRBV10-3 | TGTGCCATCAGTGACAGACGTGGGGAGCAGTTCTTC | CAISDRRGEQFF
18 | NA | TRBJ2-3 | NA | TRBV7-3 | TGTGCCAGCAGCTTAAGACCTGTAGGGGGGACGGGCACAGATACGCAGTATTTT | CASSLRPVGGTGTDTQYF
15 | NA | TRBJ1-6 | NA | TRBV5-5 | TGTGCCAGCAGCTTGGCCGGGGGTTTAGGTTCACCCCTCCACTTT | CASSLAGGLGSPLHF
17 | once | TRBJ1-5 | NA | TRBV18 | TGTGCCAGCTCACCGACCCCACAGGGCGGGACACACCAGCCCCAGCATTTT | CASSPTPQGGTHQPQHF
15 | NA | TRBJ2-4 | NA | TRBV2 | TGTGCCAGCAGTGAAGCGCGGTCTATCAGGTACATTCAGTACTTC | CASSEARSIRYIQYF
13 | NA | TRBJ1-1 | NA | TRBV13 | TGTGCCAGCAGCTTAGTCCAAGACAGGGAAGCTTTCTTT | CASSLVQDREAFF
14 | NA | TRBJ1-4 | NA | TRBV7-9 | TGTGCCAGCAGCTTGGGGGCGGTCAATGAAAAACTGTTTTTT | CASSLGAVNEKLFF
14 | NA | TRBJ1-5 | NA | TRBV19 | TGTGCCAGTGTCGGACGGGACCCTCCGAGGCCCCAGCATTTT | CASVGRDPPRPQHF
16 | NA | TRBJ1-6 | NA | TRBV14 | TGTGCCAGCAGCCATGGGACAAGCCCATATAATTCACCCCTCCACTTT | CASSHGTSPYNSPLHF
17 | NA | TRBJ1-1 | NA | TRBV4-3 | TGCGCCAGCAGCCCGGCGGGGAATCCAAGCATGAACACTGAAGCTTTCTTT | CASSPAGNPSMNTEAFF
13 | few | TRBJ1-2 | NA | TRBV30 | TGTGCCTGGAGTGTGGGGCAGGGAAATGGCTACACCTTC | CAWSVGQGNGYTF
18 | NA | TRBJ1-5 | TRBD1 | TRBV7-9 | TGTGCCAGCAGCTTAGTAGGGACAGGACTCTATAGCAATCAGCCCCAGCATTTT | CASSLVGTGLYSNQPQHF
14 | NA | TRBJ2-3 | TRBD2 | TRBV19 | TGTGCCAGTACCCCTAGCGGGAGGGCAGATACGCAGTATTTT | CASTPSGRADTQYF
16 | NA | TRBJ1-4 | NA | TRBV19 | TGTGCCAGTAGCGATCCGGCCAGCCAAACTAATGAAAAACTGTTTTTT | CASSDPASQTNEKLFF
13 | NA | TRBJ1-1 | NA | TRBV27 | TGTGCCAGCAGTTTACAGGGGACCACTGAAGCTTTCTTT | CASSLQGTTEAFF
15 | once | TRBJ2-1 | NA | TRBV7-7 | TGTGCCAGCAGCTCAAGAGTGGGGTTAAACAATGAGCAGTTCTTC | CASSSRVGLNNEQFF
13 | NA | TRBJ2-7 | NA | TRBV11-2 | TGTGCCAGCAGCTTCACTGGTATCTACGAGCAGTACTTC | CASSFTGIYEQYF